This TCR beta chain came from a study of OX40 agonist ivuxolimab in advanced cancers. Some background on the complete study: Ivuxolimab was an agonistic, fully human IgG2 monoclonal antibody directed against OX40 (CD134), a costimulatory receptor. The paper reports the monotherapy dose-escalation portion (N of about 52 patients) of the phase I ivuxolimab trial. In the dose-escalation cohort, around four fifths of patients were male, and the mean age was around 65 years with a range of roughly 20 to 80. Three dose-escalation patients achieved partial responses, one with hepatocellular carcinoma and two with cutaneous melanoma. Of the approximately 50 dose-escalation patients, hepatocellular carcinoma was present in about 20, melanoma in approximately 15, renal cell carcinoma in 9 and head and neck cancer in 9. Peripheral TCRbeta sequencing aimed to test whether ivuxolimab altered TCR sequence diversity and caused clonal T-cell expansion. Prior anti-PD-1, anti-PD-L1 or anti-CTLA-4 therapy was permitted, and checkpoint inhibitors had been received by less than 45% of dose-escalation patients. Intravenous ivuxolimab was administered to patients every 2 weeks at six dose levels: 0.01, 0.1, 0.3, 1.5, 3 and 10 mg/kg.

V and J are trimmed by 2 bases and 3 bases, and the gene matches miss 4 bases of the junction. As encoded in the germline V gene (reference sequence), CDR1 is GTSNPN while CDR2 is SVGIG. Spanning cysteine to phenylalanine, the CDR3 consists of 13 amino acids. Only CDR3 DNA is held: 39 bases, read in frame from base 1. The trial excluded patients who had a history of autoimmune disease or were on systemic immunosuppression. Peripheral blood for TCR sequencing was drawn from every dose cohort at baseline, at cycle 4 day 1 and at cycle 7 day 1. Samples were obtained from an open-label, multicenter, first-in-human phase I dose-escalation trial of ivuxolimab. Adults with locally advanced or metastatic melanoma, renal cell carcinoma, hepatocellular carcinoma or head and neck squamous cell carcinoma were enrolled in the trial. Before TCR sequencing, CD4+ and CD8+ T cells were separately sorted from peripheral blood.

Summary of the overall study and its limitations: After ivuxolimab, more expanded clones were found on average in CD8+ T cells than in CD4+ T cells. In the 0.1-3.0 mg/kg groups, partial responders were among the patients with the lowest normalized peripheral clonal expansion, particularly in CD8+ T cells. At doses of 0.1 to 3.0 mg/kg, clonal expansion of both CD4+ and CD8+ blood T cells was observed from baseline to week 6. Low levels of normalized T-cell clonal expansion were also seen in some nonresponding patients. The antigen specificity of the peripheral T cells that underwent clonal expansion was not determined.

Worth noting for this clone: The antigen it binds to is not known. One base away there is no much larger clone; base qualities are not given.

Genomic DNA was extracted from sorted cells for sequencing of the TCRbeta CDR3 region. The immunoSEQ Assay was used for sequencing of TCRbeta CDR3 regions. TCRdb took over this immuneACCESS table, retaining in-frame rearrangements with V and J assigned. Such tables are incomplete; in checked studies, under half of the missing clones stem from an unresolved V gene, and the remainder is unexplained. This sample holds 65,000 or so clones; around 81% were observed only once. 3.5% to 4% of the sample belongs to the ten largest clones. In this chain, TRBV30 is recombined with TRBJ2-7; 7 central bases correspond to TRBD2. This receptor was obtained from an adult with an advanced solid tumor such as melanoma, head and neck, liver or kidney cancer. Sequencing used CD4+ or CD8+ T cells sorted from blood, obtained in a trial of the OX40 agonist ivuxolimab. The base sequence is TGTGCCTGGAGTCCGGGGGGATACTACGAGCAGTACTTC. Protein translation: CAWSPGGYYEQYF.